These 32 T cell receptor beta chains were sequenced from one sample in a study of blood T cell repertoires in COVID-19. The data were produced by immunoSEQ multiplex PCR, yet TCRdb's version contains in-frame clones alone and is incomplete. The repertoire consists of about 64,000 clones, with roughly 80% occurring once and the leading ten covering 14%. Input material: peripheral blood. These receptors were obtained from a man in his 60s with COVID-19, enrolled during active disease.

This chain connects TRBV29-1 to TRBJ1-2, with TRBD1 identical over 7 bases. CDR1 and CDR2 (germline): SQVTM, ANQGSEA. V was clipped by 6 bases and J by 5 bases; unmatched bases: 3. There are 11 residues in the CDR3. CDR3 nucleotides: TGCAGCGTGGGGACAGTTTATGGCTACACCTTC. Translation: CSVGTVYGYTF.

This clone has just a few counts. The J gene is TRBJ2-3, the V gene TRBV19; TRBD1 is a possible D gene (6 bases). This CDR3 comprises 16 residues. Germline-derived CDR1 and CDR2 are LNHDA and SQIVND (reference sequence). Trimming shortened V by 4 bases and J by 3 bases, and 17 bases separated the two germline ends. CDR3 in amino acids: CASSNRGRGWTDTQYF. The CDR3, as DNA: TGTGCCAGTAGTAACCGTGGCAGGGGATGGACAGATACGCAGTATTTT.

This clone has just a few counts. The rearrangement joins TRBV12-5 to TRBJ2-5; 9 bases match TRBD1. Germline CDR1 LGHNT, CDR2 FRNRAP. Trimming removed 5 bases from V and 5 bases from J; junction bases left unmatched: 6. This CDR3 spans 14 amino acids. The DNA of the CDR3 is TGTGCTAGTGGTCCCGGGACAGGGCAGGAGACCCAGTACTTC. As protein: CASGPGTGQETQYF. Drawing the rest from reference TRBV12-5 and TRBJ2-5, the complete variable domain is DARVTQTPRHKVTEMGQEVTMRCQPILGHNTVFWYRQTMMQGLELLAYFRNRAPLDDSGMPKDRFSAEMPDATLATLKIQPSEPRDSAVYFCASGPGTGQETQYFGPGTRLLVL.

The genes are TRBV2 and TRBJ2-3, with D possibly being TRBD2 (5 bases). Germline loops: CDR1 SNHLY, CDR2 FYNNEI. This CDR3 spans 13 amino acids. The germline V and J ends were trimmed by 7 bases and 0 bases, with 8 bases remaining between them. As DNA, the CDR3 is TGTGCCAGCAAGCGCGGGAGCACAGATACGCAGTATTTT. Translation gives CASKRGSTDTQYF.

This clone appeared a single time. CDR3 nucleotides: TGTGCCAGCAGCCTCCCCCGGGACACCTCTGGAAACACCATATATTTT. Translating gives CASSLPRDTSGNTIYF. V usage is TRBV3-1 (or the pseudogene TRBV3-2) and J usage is TRBJ1-3; maybe TRBD1 (6 bases). Trimming stripped 4 bases from V and 0 bases from J, with 13 bases between. This CDR3 contains 16 residues. CDR1 is LGHDT and CDR2 is YNNKEL in the germline V gene (reference sequence).

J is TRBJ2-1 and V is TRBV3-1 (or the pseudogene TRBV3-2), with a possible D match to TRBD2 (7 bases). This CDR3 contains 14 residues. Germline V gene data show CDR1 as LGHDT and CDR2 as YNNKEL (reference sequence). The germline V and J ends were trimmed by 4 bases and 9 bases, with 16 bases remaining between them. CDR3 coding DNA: TGTGCCAGCAGCCCGGGCGGGAGAGGGGGTGAGCAGTTCTTC. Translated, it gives CASSPGGRGGEQFF.

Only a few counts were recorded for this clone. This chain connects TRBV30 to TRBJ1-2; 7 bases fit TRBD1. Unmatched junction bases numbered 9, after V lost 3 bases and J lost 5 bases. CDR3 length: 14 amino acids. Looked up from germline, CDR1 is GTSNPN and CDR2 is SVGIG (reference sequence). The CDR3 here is CAWSSFRGRYGYTF. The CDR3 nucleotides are TGTGCCTGGAGCTCCTTCAGGGGGAGGTATGGCTACACCTTC.

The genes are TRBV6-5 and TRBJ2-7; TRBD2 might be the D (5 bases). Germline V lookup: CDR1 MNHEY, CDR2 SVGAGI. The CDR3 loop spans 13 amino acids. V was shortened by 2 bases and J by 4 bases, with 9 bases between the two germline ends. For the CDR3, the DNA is TGTGCCAGCAGTTACGACCGAGGGTACGAGCAGTACTTC. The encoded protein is CASSYDRGYEQYF.

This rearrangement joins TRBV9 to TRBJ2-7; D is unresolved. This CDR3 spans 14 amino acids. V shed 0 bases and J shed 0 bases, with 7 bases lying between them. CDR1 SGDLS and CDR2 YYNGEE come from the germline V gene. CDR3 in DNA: TGTGCCAGCAGCGTAGGGCCCCTCTCCTACGAGCAGTACTTC. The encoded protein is CASSVGPLSYEQYF.

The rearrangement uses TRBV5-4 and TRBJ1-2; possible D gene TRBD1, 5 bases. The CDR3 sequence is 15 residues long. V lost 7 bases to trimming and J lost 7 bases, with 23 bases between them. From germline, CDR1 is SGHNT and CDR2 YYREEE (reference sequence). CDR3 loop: CASASVWGGMTGYTF. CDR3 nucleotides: TGTGCCAGCGCGTCCGTATGGGGGGGAATGACTGGCTACACCTTC.

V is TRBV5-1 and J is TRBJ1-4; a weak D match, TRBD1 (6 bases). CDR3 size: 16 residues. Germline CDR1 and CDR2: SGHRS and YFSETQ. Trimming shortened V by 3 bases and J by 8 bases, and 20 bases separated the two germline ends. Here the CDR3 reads CASSYGGQDREEKLFF. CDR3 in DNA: TGCGCCAGCAGCTATGGTGGTCAGGACAGAGAAGAAAAACTGTTTTTT.

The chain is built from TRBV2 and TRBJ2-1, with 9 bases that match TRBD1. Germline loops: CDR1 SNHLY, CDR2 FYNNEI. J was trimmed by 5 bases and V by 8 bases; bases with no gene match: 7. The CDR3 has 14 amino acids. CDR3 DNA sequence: TGTGCCAGCTCTTCTAGGACAGGGGACAATGAGCAGTTCTTC. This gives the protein CASSSRTGDNEQFF. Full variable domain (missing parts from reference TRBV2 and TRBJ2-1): EPEVTQTPSHQVTQMGQEVILRCVPISNHLYFYWYRQILGQKVEFLVSFYNNEISEKSEIFDDQFSVERPDGSNFTLKIRSTKLEDSAMYFCASSSRTGDNEQFFGPGTRLTVL.

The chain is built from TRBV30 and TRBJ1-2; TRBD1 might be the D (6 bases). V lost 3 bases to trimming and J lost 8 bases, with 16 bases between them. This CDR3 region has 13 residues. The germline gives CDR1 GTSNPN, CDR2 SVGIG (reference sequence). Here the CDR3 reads CAWRSVGGRGYTF. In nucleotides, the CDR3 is TGTGCCTGGAGAAGTGTAGGGGGACGAGGCTACACCTTC.

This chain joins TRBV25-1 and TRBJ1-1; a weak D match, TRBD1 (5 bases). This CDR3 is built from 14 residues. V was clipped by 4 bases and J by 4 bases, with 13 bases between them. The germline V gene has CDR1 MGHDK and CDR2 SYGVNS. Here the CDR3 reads CASSATAGGTEAFF. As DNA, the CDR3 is TGTGCCAGCAGTGCAACCGCGGGGGGCACTGAAGCTTTCTTT.

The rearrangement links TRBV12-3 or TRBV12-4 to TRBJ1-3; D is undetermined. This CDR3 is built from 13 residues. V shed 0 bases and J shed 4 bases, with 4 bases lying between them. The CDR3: CASSLARGNTIYF. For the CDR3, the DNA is TGTGCCAGCAGTTTAGCGCGCGGAAACACCATATATTTT.

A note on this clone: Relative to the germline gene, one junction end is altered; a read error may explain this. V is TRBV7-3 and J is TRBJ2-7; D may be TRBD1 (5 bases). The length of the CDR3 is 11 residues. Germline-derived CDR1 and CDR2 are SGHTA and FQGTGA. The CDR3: CASSLGVQTPF. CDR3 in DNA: TGTGCCAGCAGCCTAGGGGTACAGACACCCTTC.

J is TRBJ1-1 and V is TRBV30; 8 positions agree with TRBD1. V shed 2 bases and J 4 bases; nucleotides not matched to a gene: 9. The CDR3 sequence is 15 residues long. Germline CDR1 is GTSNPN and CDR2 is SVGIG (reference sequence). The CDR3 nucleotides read TGTGCCTGGAGTTTCCGACAGGGGTCGGGCACTGAAGCTTTCTTT. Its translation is CAWSFRQGSGTEAFF.

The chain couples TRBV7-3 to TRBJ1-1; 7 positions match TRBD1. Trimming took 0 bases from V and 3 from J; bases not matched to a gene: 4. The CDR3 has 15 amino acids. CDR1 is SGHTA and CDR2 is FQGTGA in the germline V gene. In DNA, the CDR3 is TGTGCCAGCAGCTTAACCGGCAGGGGGTACACTGAAGCTTTCTTT. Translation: CASSLTGRGYTEAFF.

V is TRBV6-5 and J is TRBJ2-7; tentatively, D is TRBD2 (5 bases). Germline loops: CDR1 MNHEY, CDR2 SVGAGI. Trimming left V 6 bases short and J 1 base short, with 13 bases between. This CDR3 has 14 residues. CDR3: CASRAGQRSYEQYF. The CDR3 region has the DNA TGTGCCAGCAGGGCGGGTCAGAGGTCCTACGAGCAGTACTTC.

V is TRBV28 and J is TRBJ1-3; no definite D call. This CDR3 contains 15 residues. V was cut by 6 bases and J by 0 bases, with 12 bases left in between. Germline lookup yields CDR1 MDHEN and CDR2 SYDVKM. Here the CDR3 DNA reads TGTGCCAGCAGACAAAGGAGTCACTCTGGAAACACCATATATTTT. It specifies CASRQRSHSGNTIYF.

The CDR3 sequence is CASSSTSGGLDTQYF. Here the CDR3 DNA reads TGTGCCAGCAGCTCAACTAGCGGAGGTCTCGATACGCAGTATTTT. This chain joins TRBV7-3 and TRBJ2-3; 8 nucleotides match TRBD2. Germline V CDR1 and CDR2: SGHTA, FQGTGA. This CDR3 is built from 15 residues. V lost 4 bases and J lost 6; bases outside the gene matches: 9.

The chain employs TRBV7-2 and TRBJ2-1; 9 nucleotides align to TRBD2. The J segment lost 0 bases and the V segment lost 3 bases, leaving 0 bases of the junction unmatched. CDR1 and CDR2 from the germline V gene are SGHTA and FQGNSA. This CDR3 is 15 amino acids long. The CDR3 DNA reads TGTGCCAGCAGCTTTAGCGGGAGCTCCTACAATGAGCAGTTCTTC. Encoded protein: CASSFSGSSYNEQFF. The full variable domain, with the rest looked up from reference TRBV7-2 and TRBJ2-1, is GAGVSQSPSNKVTEKGKDVELRCDPISGHTALYWYRQSLGQGLEFLIYFQGNSAPDKSGLPSDRFSAERTGGSVSTLTIQRTQQEDSAVYLCASSFSGSSYNEQFFGPGTRLTVL.

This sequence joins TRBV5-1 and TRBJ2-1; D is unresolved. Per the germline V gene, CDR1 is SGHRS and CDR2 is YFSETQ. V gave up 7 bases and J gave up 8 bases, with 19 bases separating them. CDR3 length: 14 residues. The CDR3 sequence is CASHDSSLVDEQFF. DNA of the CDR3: TGCGCCAGCCACGACTCGAGTTTGGTTGATGAGCAGTTCTTC.

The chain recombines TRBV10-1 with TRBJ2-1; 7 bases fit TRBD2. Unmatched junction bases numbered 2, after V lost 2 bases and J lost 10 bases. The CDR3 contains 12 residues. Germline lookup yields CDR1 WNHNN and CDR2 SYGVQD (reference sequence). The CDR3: CASSEGRGEQFF. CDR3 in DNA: TGCGCCAGCAGTGAGGGGCGGGGGGAGCAGTTCTTC.

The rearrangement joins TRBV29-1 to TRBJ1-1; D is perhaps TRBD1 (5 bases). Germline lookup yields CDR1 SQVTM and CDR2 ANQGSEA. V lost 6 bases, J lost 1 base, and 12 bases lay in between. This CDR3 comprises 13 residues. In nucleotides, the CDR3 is TGCAGCGTGGGGGACTGGTCGAACACTGAAGCTTTCTTT. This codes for CSVGDWSNTEAFF.

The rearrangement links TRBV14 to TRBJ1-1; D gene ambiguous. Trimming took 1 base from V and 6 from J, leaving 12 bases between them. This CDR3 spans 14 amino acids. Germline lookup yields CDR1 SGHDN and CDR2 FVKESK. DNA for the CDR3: TGTGCCAGCAGCCAAGTCCGGTCCGGGGCTGAAGCTTTCTTT. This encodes CASSQVRSGAEAFF.

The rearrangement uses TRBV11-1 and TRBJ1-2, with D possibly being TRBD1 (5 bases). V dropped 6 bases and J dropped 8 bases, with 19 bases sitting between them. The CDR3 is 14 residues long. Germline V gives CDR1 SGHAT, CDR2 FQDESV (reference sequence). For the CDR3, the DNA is TGTGCCAGCAGTCAAGGACGCTTGGGGCGGGGCTACACCTTC. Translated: CASSQGRLGRGYTF.

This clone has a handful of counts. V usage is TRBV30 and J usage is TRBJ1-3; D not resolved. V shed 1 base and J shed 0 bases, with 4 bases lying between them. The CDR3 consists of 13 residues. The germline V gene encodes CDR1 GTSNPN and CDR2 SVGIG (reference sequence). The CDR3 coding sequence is TGTGCCTGGAGTGCGGTCTCTGGAAACACCATATATTTT. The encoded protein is CAWSAVSGNTIYF.

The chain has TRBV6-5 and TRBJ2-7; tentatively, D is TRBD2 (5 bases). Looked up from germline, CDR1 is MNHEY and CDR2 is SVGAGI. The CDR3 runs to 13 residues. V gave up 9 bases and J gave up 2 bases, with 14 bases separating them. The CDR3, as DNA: TGTGCCAGAACCTCAAGCGGAACCTACGAGCAGTACTTC. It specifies CARTSSGTYEQYF.

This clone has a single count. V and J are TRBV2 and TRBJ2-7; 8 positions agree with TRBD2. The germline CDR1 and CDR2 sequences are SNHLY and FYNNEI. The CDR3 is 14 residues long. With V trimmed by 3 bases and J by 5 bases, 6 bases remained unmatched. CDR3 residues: CASSDRSGSNEQYF. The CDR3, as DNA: TGTGCCAGCAGTGATAGAAGCGGGAGTAACGAGCAGTACTTC.

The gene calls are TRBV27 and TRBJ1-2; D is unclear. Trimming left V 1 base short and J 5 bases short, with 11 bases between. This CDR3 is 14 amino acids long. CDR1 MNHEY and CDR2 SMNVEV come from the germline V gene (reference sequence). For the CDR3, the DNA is TGTGCCAGCAGTTTATTCGGAGTAGGTTATGGCTACACCTTC. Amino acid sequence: CASSLFGVGYGYTF.

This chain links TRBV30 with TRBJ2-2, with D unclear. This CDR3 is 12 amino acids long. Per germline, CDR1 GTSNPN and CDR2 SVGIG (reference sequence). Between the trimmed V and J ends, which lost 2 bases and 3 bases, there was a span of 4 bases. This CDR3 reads CAWSFYTGELFF. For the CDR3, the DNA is TGTGCCTGGAGTTTCTACACCGGGGAGCTGTTTTTT.